Following are 15 T cell receptor beta chains from one sample sequenced in a study of shared clonotypes between healthy human individuals. Assay used: immunoSEQ multiplex PCR; TCRdb lists only in-frame clones, some missing. The sample contains over 2 million clones, 85% to 95% of which appear only once. Sequencing was performed on naive CD4+ T cells from PBMCs. Subset described: CD45RA+ positively selected. All receptors derive from a man younger than 35 in good health. Some clones in this sample may be carry-over from other donors' samples.

The chain uses TRBV27 and TRBJ2-5; 14 bases align to TRBD2. Germline lookup yields CDR1 MNHEY and CDR2 SMNVEV (reference sequence). With 6 bases clipped from V and 5 bases from J, the junction kept 8 bases outside the gene matches. This CDR3 has 16 residues. Here the CDR3 reads CASSRQTSGRAETQYF. In nucleotides, the CDR3 is TGTGCCAGCAGCCGACAGACTAGCGGGAGGGCGGAGACCCAGTACTTC.

V gene TRBV7-9 combines with J gene TRBJ1-1; 9 positions agree with TRBD1. The CDR3 has 16 residues. Germline assignment: CDR1 SEHNR and CDR2 FQNEAQ (reference sequence). V was pared by 1 base and J by 5 bases, with 8 bases of the junction left unmatched. CDR3 region: CASSLGFGTGRTEAFF. The CDR3 DNA reads TGTGCCAGCAGCTTAGGCTTCGGGACAGGGAGAACTGAAGCTTTCTTT.

The CDR3 DNA sequence: TGTGCCAGCAGTTTACAGGACGGCTCAAGGGATCAGCCCCAGCATTTT. It encodes CASSLQDGSRDQPQHF. The rearrangement links TRBV28 to TRBJ1-5; D unresolved. This CDR3 has 16 residues. CDR1 is MDHEN, CDR2 SYDVKM, per germline. V lost 2 bases, J lost 5 bases, and 16 bases lay in between.

The chain recombines TRBV11-2 with TRBJ2-7; tentative D call: TRBD1 (6 bases). The V end lost 6 bases, the J end lost 3 bases, and 18 bases lay between the germline ends. The CDR3 is made up of 15 amino acids. Germline-derived CDR1 and CDR2 are SGHAT and FQNNGV. The CDR3 coding sequence is TGTGCCAGCAGACTACTAACCGGGACACTCTACGAGCAGTACTTC. This gives the protein CASRLLTGTLYEQYF.

The CDR3 protein is CASKKGRGSLGTEAFF. CDR3 in DNA: TGCGCCAGCAAGAAAGGGAGGGGAAGTCTGGGGACTGAAGCTTTCTTT. The chain joins TRBV10-2 to TRBJ1-1, with D maybe TRBD1 (5 bases). This CDR3 comprises 16 residues. Germline lookup yields CDR1 WSHSY and CDR2 SAAADI. V was trimmed by 7 bases and J by 5 bases, leaving 23 bases between them.

V and J are TRBV6-1 and TRBJ1-5; 8 bases fit TRBD1. CDR3 length equals 16 residues. Germline V gene data show CDR1 as MNHNS and CDR2 as SASEGT. V was pared by 4 bases and J by 6 bases, with 11 bases of the junction left unmatched. CDR3 region: CASSGEWQGASQPQHF. As DNA, the CDR3 is TGTGCCAGCAGTGGCGAATGGCAGGGGGCGTCTCAGCCCCAGCATTTT.

The CDR3 DNA follows: TGTGCCAGCAGTGAGGCAGGGGATGGCTACACCTTC. The encoded protein is CASSEAGDGYTF. The chain has TRBV6-4 and TRBJ1-2, with TRBD1 as a possible D gene (6 bases). In germline, CDR1 is MRHNA, CDR2 SNTAGT. CDR3 length: 12 amino acids. Trimming cost V 3 bases and J 6 bases, with 8 bases left between them.

As for this clone: In the same sample, other DNA sequences code for this CDR3. This chain connects TRBV7-2 to TRBJ2-1; tentative D call: TRBD2 (5 bases). The CDR3 spans 15 residues. Trimming removed 1 base from V and 0 bases from J, with 7 bases in between. Germline assignment: CDR1 SGHTA and CDR2 FQGNSA. The chain's CDR3 is CASSLGAGSYNEQFF. The CDR3, as DNA: TGTGCCAGCAGCTTAGGGGCGGGCTCCTACAATGAGCAGTTCTTC.

CDR3 nucleotide sequence: TGTGCCTGGAGTGTAACAGCTCGCACAGATACGCAGTATTTT. This gives the protein CAWSVTARTDTQYF. The chain combines TRBV30 with TRBJ2-3; no clear D gene. CDR3 length: 14 residues. Germline V lookup: CDR1 GTSNPN, CDR2 SVGIG (reference sequence). V was pared by 0 bases and J by 1 base, with 8 bases between.

On this clone: This same CDR3 is encoded by further DNA sequences in the sample. The chain links TRBV10-1 to TRBJ2-7; D is undetermined. Germline CDR1 is WNHNN and CDR2 is SYGVQD (reference sequence). The CDR3 totals 13 residues. The V gene lost 0 bases and the J gene lost 1 base, with 4 bases spanning the gap. CDR3 bases: TGCGCCAGCAGTGAGTCGGGGTCCTACGAGCAGTACTTC. Translating it yields CASSESGSYEQYF.

CDR3 in amino acids: CASFGGRGYGYTF. The CDR3 bases are TGTGCCAGCTTCGGGGGGCGCGGCTATGGCTACACCTTC. V gene TRBV18 combines with J gene TRBJ1-2; maybe TRBD1 (6 bases). CDR1 KGHSH and CDR2 LQKENI come from the germline V gene. The CDR3 runs 13 residues. Trimming stripped 7 bases from V and 4 bases from J, with 13 bases between.

The genes are TRBV6-5 and TRBJ1-3, with a possible D match to TRBD1 (6 bases). This CDR3 region has 16 residues. Germline V lookup: CDR1 MNHEY, CDR2 SVGAGI. Trimming left V 0 bases short and J 0 bases short, with 9 bases between. This CDR3 reads CASSYSPGDSGNTIYF. CDR3 nucleotides: TGTGCCAGCAGTTACTCCCCAGGGGACTCTGGAAACACCATATATTTT.

Concerning this clone: Distinct nucleotide sequences in the sample also encode this CDR3. The genes are TRBV7-3 and TRBJ2-2; D remains unclear. V was cut by 5 bases and J by 1 base, with 5 bases left in between. The CDR3 spans 13 residues. Germline CDR1 reads SGHTA; CDR2 reads FQGTGA. CDR3 coding DNA: TGTGCCAGCAGCCTAATGAACACCGGGGAGCTGTTTTTT. As protein: CASSLMNTGELFF.

The CDR3 here is CASSPQPRPLAGFLNEQFF. DNA for the CDR3: TGTGCCAGCAGTCCGCAACCCCGTCCTCTAGCGGGCTTCCTCAATGAGCAGTTCTTC. The rearrangement links TRBV27 to TRBJ2-1, with 8 bases that match TRBD2. This CDR3 comprises 19 residues. Trimming at V came to 5 bases and at J to 6 bases, leaving 21 bases not matched to a gene. Germline V gene sequence: CDR1 MNHEY, CDR2 SMNVEV (reference sequence).

The chain joins TRBV6-5 to TRBJ2-4, with no clear D. The CDR3 runs 14 residues. The germline V gene has CDR1 MNHEY and CDR2 SVGAGI. Trimming removed 2 bases at V and 5 bases at J, with 10 bases between. The CDR3 spells CASSYRSKENIQYF. CDR3 bases: TGTGCCAGCAGTTACCGGAGTAAAGAAAACATTCAGTACTTC.